This T cell receptor (beta chain) was captured in a study of blood T cell repertoires in COVID-19. Study in general: Both acute and convalescent COVID-19 samples were obtained from the United States, Italy and Spain.

The method was immunoSEQ multiplex PCR; TCRdb's version includes in-frame clones alone and lacks a portion of them. The sample has approximately 210,000 clones, about 95% seen once. Per the germline V gene, CDR1 is MGHRA and CDR2 is YSYEKL. V dropped 0 bases and J dropped 3 bases, with 15 bases sitting between them. The CDR3 is made up of 17 amino acids. Seattle-derived patients entered the study during active infection and were followed longitudinally. The sequenced material came from peripheral blood. V usage is TRBV4-1 and J usage is TRBJ1-5, with a tentative D call TRBD1 (6 bases). The clonotype originates from a man aged 25-45 years with COVID-19, enrolled during active disease. CDR3 amino acids: CASSQDAGGVINQPQHF. The DNA of the CDR3 is TGCGCCAGCAGCCAAGATGCGGGGGGCGTTATCAATCAGCCCCAGCATTTT.